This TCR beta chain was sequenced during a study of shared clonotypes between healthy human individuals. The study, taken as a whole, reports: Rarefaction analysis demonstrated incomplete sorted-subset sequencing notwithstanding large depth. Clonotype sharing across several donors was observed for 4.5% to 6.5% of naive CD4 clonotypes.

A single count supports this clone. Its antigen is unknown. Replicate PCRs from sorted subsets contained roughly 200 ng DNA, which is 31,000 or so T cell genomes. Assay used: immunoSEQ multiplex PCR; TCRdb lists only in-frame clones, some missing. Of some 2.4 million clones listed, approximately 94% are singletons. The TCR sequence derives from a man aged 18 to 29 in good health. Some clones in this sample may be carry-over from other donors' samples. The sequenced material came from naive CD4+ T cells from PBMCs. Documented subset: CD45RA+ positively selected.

CDR3 sequence (DNA): TGCGCCAGCAGTCTCGGACTAGCACCGTACTACGAGCAGTACTTC. Translation: CASSLGLAPYYEQYF. The chain has TRBV5-1 and TRBJ2-7; 8 bases agree with TRBD2. Germline trimming cut 5 bases from V and 3 bases from J; bases unmatched to any gene: 10. Germline V CDR1 and CDR2: SGHRS, YFSETQ. The length of the CDR3 is 15 residues.